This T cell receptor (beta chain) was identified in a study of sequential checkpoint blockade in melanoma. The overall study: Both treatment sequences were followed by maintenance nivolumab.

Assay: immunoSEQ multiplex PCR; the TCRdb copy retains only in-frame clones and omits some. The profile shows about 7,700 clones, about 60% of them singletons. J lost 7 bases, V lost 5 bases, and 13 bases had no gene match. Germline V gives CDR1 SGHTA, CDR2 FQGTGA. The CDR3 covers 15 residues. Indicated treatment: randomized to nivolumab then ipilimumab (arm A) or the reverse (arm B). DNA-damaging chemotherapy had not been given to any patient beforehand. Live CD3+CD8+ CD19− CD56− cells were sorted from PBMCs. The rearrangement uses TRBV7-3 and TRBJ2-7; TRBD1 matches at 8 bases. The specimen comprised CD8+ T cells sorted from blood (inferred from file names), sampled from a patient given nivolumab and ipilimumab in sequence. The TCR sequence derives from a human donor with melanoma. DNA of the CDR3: TGTGCCAGCAGCCCCGGGACAGGCATGGAGCCGGAGCAGTACTTC. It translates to CASSPGTGMEPEQYF.